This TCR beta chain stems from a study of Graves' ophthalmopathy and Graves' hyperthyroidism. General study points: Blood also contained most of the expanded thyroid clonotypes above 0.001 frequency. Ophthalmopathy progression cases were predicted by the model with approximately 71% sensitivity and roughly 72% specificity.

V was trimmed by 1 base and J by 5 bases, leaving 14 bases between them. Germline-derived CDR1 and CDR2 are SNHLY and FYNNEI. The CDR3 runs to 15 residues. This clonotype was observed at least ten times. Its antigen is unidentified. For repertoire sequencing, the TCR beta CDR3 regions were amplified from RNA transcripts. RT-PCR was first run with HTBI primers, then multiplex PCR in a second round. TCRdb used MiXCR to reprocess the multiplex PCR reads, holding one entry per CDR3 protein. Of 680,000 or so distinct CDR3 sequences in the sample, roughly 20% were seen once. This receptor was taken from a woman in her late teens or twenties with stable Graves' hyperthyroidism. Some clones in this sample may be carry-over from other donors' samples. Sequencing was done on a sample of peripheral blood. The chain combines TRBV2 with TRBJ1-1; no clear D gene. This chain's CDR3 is CASSEVPGRGTEAFF. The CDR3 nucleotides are TGTGCCAGCAGTGAAGTCCCAGGACGAGGTACTGAAGCTTTCTTT. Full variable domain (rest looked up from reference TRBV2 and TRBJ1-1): EPEVTQTPSHQVTQMGQEVILRCVPISNHLYFYWYRQILGQKVEFLVSFYNNEISEKSEIFDDQFSVERPDGSNFTLKIRSTKLEDSAMYFCASSEVPGRGTEAFFGQGTRLTVV.